The entry that follows covers one TCR beta chain sequence. Its target is unknown. Assay: immunoSEQ multiplex PCR; the TCRdb copy retains only in-frame clones and omits some. Of 150,000 to 200,000 clones in the sample, around 89% were seen once. The sample is drawn from a study of T cell responses to AZD1222 COVID-19 vaccine. Study outcomes and limitations: Every sample of the repertoires postdated the peak T cell response. Spike-specific TCR breadth rose after two AZD1222 doses, and depth rose as well. The study found vaccine-associated CD4 TCRs spanning spike, dominant at 160-218 and 743-854.

The sequence was collected from an adult who received the AZD1222 COVID-19 vaccine. The sample was peripheral blood, taken 28 days after the second AZD1222 dose.

The CDR3 is CASSLTGSLGQETQYF. The CDR3 region has the DNA TGCGCCAGCAGCTTAACCGGGTCCCTGGGGCAAGAGACCCAGTACTTC. This chain uses TRBV5-1 with TRBJ2-5; no firm D call. Looked up from germline, CDR1 is SGHRS and CDR2 is YFSETQ. Trimming shortened V by 2 bases and J by 2 bases, and 16 bases separated the two germline ends. The CDR3 sequence is 16 residues long.